Included here is one T cell receptor (beta chain) sequence, with context. Its specificity is unknown. Patients picked for sequencing had shown CD8+CD57+ cell expansion detected by flow cytometry. All patients had severe acquired aplastic anemia. These data come from a study of CD8+CD57+ T cells in acquired aplastic anemia. The overall study: Sorted CD4+ and CD8+ cells yielded about 3 ug of DNA on average.

Profiles of TCR beta VDJ and CDR3 were generated from a genomic DNA template. TCRdb re-called the reads with MiXCR, one entry per CDR3 protein. The table lists under 200,000 distinct CDR3 sequences, around 50% of them singletons. V was pared by 6 bases and J by 7 bases, with 6 bases of the junction left unmatched. The CDR3 extends over 15 amino acids. The germline V gene has CDR1 SNHLY and CDR2 FYNNEI. Study-level results: The CD8+ Simpson's diversity of patients and controls was not significantly different. Patients shared about 30 CD8+ CDR3 sequences with controls.

The chain has TRBV2 and TRBJ1-6, with 10 bases lining up with TRBD1. Specimen: sorted CD4+, CD8+, or CD8+CD57+ T cells (not recorded which) from PBMCs. The receptor was isolated from a human donor with aplastic anemia. The CDR3: CASRGGQGMNSPLHF. For the CDR3, the DNA is TGTGCCAGCAGGGGGGGACAGGGGATGAATTCACCCCTCCACTTT.